Included here is one T cell receptor (beta chain) sequence, with context. Antigen: not known. The authors reverse transcribed all of the isolated RNA, so sequencing captured expressed TCRB transcripts. The protocol was immunoSEQ multiplex PCR, while the TCRdb copy is restricted to in-frame clones and leaves out a portion. The sample contains 150,000 to 200,000 clones, roughly 60% of which appear only once. The entry originates in a study of beta chain features in type 1 diabetes. Study conclusions and caveats: TCRB CDR3s were moderately but significantly shorter in Type 1 diabetes patients in all four CD4+ subsets. At VDJ recombination sites, type 1 diabetes patients had fewer insertions and more deleted nucleotides. A greater similarity of naive, central memory and Treg TCRB repertoires was seen among patients than among healthy donors.

Every participating donor gave one draw, a heparinised blood sample averaging about 116 mL. Staining for CD45RO/CCR7/CD25/CD127/CD95/CD27 allowed sorting of CD4+ naive, central memory, regulatory and stem cell-like memory cells. This CDR3 has 13 residues. Looked up from germline, CDR1 is SQVTM and CDR2 is ANQGSEA. Trimming stripped 7 bases from V and 4 bases from J, with 16 bases between. This TCR was recovered from a man aged 30 to 39 with type 1 diabetes. Sequenced sample: naive CD4+ T cells from blood. The chain couples TRBV29-1 to TRBJ2-5; tentatively, D is TRBD1 or TRBD2 (5 bases each). The chain's CDR3 is CSGAPPGTETQYF. The CDR3 DNA sequence: TGCAGCGGGGCCCCACCTGGGACAGAGACCCAGTACTTC.